The clone carrying this T cell receptor (beta chain) was seen many times. As yet, its antigen is unknown. Blood was drawn (roughly 6.1 milliliters of peripheral blood) at each of two time points. Losses at the gene ends were 4 bases for V and 4 bases for J; bases not matched to a gene: 8. Germline CDR1 reads SEHNR; CDR2 reads FQNEAQ (reference sequence). This CDR3 has 15 residues. The data were taken from a study of prognosis after radiotherapy for stage I lung cancer. Two-round multiplex PCR, the amplification method, yielded TCR beta CDR3 from genomic DNA. First-round PCR amplification was performed with primers specific to each TRBV and TRBJ gene. TCRdb processed the multiplex PCR reads anew with MiXCR; each CDR3 protein has one entry. The sample has nearly 25,000 distinct CDR3 sequences, 40% seen once. General study findings and limits: Median unique TCR clone counts of around 10,000 versus 6,900 showed a fall after stereotactic body radiation therapy. Lower values of Shannon entropy after stereotactic body radiation therapy were seen in patients who developed distant metastases.

The chain uses TRBV7-9 and TRBJ2-3, with TRBD2 matching over 7 bases. Sequences were derived from PBMCs, sampled before or after stereotactic body radiation therapy (not recorded which). This clonotype was obtained from a donor at least 50 years old with non-small cell lung cancer. The CDR3 DNA follows: TGTGCCAGCAGCTCCCGGGAGGCGAACGCAGATACGCAGTATTTT. It specifies CASSSREANADTQYF.